This T cell receptor (beta chain) was found in a study of T cells after yellow fever vaccination. Study-level information: When fractions had low cell numbers, they were prepared with SMART-Seq v4 Ultra Low Input. Study-level findings and limits: The study noted that FACS-sorted repertoires could contain abundant clonotypes contaminating from the bulk population. Re-detected after boosting: most primary clones, about 96% of CD4 and roughly 90% of CD8.

For TCR, cDNA came from 5'RACE template switching, which added a universal primer site and UMIs. Using its own MiXCR run on the 5' RACE reads, TCRdb lists one record per CDR3 protein. The sample lists some 550,000 distinct CDR3 sequences; 15% to 20% were seen once. There are a few counts of this clonotype. What it recognizes is unknown. Germline-derived CDR1 and CDR2 are DFQATT and SNEGSKA (reference sequence). V lost 5 bases and J lost 4; bases outside the gene matches: 8. The CDR3 has 14 amino acids. The rearrangement uses TRBV20-1 and TRBJ2-5; 9 positions agree with TRBD1. The sample was PBMCs, taken 15 days after the yellow fever booster vaccination. This TCR derives from a young man who received the YFV17D yellow fever vaccine. This CDR3 reads CSAQYRGRLETQYF. The CDR3 DNA is TGCAGTGCTCAATACAGGGGGCGCTTAGAGACCCAGTACTTC.